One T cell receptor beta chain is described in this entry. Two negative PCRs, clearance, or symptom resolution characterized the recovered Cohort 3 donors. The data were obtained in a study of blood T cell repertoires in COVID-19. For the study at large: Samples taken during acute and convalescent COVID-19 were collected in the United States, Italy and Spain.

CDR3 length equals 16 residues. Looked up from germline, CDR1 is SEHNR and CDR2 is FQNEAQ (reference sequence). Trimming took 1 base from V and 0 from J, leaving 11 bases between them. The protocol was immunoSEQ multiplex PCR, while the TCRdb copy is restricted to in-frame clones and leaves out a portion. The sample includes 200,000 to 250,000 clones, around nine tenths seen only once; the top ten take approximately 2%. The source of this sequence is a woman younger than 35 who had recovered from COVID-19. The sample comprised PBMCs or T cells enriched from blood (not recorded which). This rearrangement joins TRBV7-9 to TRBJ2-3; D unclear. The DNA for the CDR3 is TGTGCCAGCAGCTTAGGGGCACTGGTTAGCACAGATACGCAGTATTTT. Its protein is CASSLGALVSTDTQYF. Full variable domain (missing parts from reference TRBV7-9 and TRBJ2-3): DTGVSQNPRHKITKRGQNVTFRCDPISEHNRLYWYRQTLGQGPEFLTYFQNEAQLEKSRLLSDRFSAERPKGSFSTLEIQRTEQGDSAMYLCASSLGALVSTDTQYFGPGTRLTVL.